The 15 T cell receptor beta chains given below trace back to one sample, sequenced in a study of blood T cell repertoires in COVID-19. The table came from immunoSEQ multiplex PCR; TCRdb's copy has only in-frame clones and leaves some out. This sample has some 250,000 clones; roughly nine tenths occur once, and the top ten carry more than 6%. The sequenced sample consisted of peripheral blood. These receptors came from a man aged 55 to 70 who had recovered from COVID-19.

This chain joins TRBV25-1 and TRBJ2-7, with 9 bases aligning to TRBD1. Germline V gives CDR1 MGHDK, CDR2 SYGVNS. The V and J ends lost 7 bases and 5 bases, in that order; junction bases with no gene match: 9. This CDR3 has 14 residues. The CDR3 here is CASKGTGRWNEQYF. Written as DNA, the CDR3 is TGTGCCAGCAAGGGGACAGGGCGGTGGAACGAGCAGTACTTC.

V usage is TRBV10-3 and J usage is TRBJ2-3, with unresolved D. Looked up from germline, CDR1 is ENHRY and CDR2 is SYGVKD. The CDR3 is 13 amino acids. Between the trimmed V and J ends, which lost 5 bases and 2 bases, there was a span of 8 bases. The CDR3 sequence is CAISNSFTDTQYF. The CDR3 DNA reads as TGTGCCATCAGTAACAGCTTCACAGATACGCAGTATTTT.

The CDR3 protein is CASSLGLVRERGLGRGEQFF. CDR3 nucleotides: TGTGCCAGCAGCTTAGGATTAGTTCGGGAGAGGGGACTAGGGAGAGGTGAGCAGTTCTTC. The V and J genes are TRBV13 and TRBJ2-1; 8 nucleotides agree with TRBD2. This CDR3 contains 20 residues. Losses at the gene ends were 0 bases for V and 9 bases for J; bases not matched to a gene: 22. CDR1 PRHDT and CDR2 FYEKMQ come from the germline V gene (reference sequence).

The chain combines TRBV24-1 with TRBJ2-2; no clear D gene. The germline V gene encodes CDR1 KGHDR and CDR2 SFDVKD. There are 15 residues in the CDR3. With 3 bases removed from V and 5 bases from J, the gap between germline ends came to 12 bases. The CDR3 DNA reads as TGTGCCACCAGTGATATCACCTGGCGGACCGGGGAGCTGTTTTTT. The encoded protein is CATSDITWRTGELFF.

With respect to this clone: Additional DNA sequences in this sample encode the identical CDR3. This chain joins TRBV9 and TRBJ1-2; D is unclear. The V and J ends lost 0 bases and 5 bases respectively, with 8 bases between them. Germline V gene lookup returns CDR1 SGDLS and CDR2 YYNGEE. The length of the CDR3 is 13 residues. The CDR3 DNA follows: TGTGCCAGCAGCGTAGCACAGTCTTATGGCTACACCTTC. It codes for CASSVAQSYGYTF. Using reference TRBV9 and TRBJ1-2 for the parts outside the CDR3, the full variable domain is DSGVTQTPKHLITATGQRVTLRCSPRSGDLSVYWYQQSLDQGLQFLIQYYNGEERAKGNILERFSAQQFPDLHSELNLSSLELGDSALYFCASSVAQSYGYTFGSGTRLTVV.

The gene calls are TRBV5-1 and TRBJ2-3; 9 bases are a match to TRBD2. The V gene end was trimmed by 6 bases and the J gene end by 2 bases; junction bases not matched to a gene: 4. Germline V lookup: CDR1 SGHRS, CDR2 YFSETQ. The CDR3 has 14 residues. CDR3 sequence: CASNGGGATDTQYF. The CDR3 region has the DNA TGCGCCAGCAATGGCGGGGGGGCCACAGATACGCAGTATTTT.

V gene TRBV6-5 combines with J gene TRBJ1-2; TRBD1 matches 8 bases. Germline lookup yields CDR1 MNHEY and CDR2 SVGAGI. V lost 4 bases, J lost 3 bases, and 1 base stayed unmatched. This CDR3 region has 13 residues. The CDR3: CASSLDRDYGYTF. For the CDR3, the DNA is TGTGCCAGCAGTTTGGACAGGGACTATGGCTACACCTTC.

This chain joins TRBV5-3 and TRBJ1-3; no firm D call. TRBV5-3 carries the ORF label, with uncertain function. The germline V and J ends were trimmed by 2 bases and 0 bases, with 18 bases remaining between them. The CDR3 covers 18 residues. The CDR3 here is CARSFTRQARHSGNTIYF. CDR3 sequence (DNA): TGTGCCAGAAGCTTCACTCGGCAGGCCCGCCACTCTGGAAACACCATATATTTT.

This clone was counted a single time. This sample also contains other DNA sequences that code for the same CDR3. The chain joins TRBV2 to TRBJ2-7; 13 bases align to TRBD2. Germline V gene lookup returns CDR1 SNHLY and CDR2 FYNNEI. This CDR3 region has 16 residues. With 3 bases clipped from V and 7 bases from J, the junction kept 9 bases outside the gene matches. CDR3 in DNA: TGTGCCAGCAGTGAGGGCGGACTAGCGGGGGCTTGGGAGCAGTACTTC. This sequence encodes CASSEGGLAGAWEQYF. Based on the CDR3 plus reference TRBV2 and TRBJ2-7, the full variable domain is EPEVTQTPSHQVTQMGQEVILRCVPISNHLYFYWYRQILGQKVEFLVSFYNNEISEKSEIFDDQFSVERPDGSNFTLKIRSTKLEDSAMYFCASSEGGLAGAWEQYFGPGTRLTVT.

This clone was counted once. The chain combines TRBV6-5 with TRBJ2-7, with TRBD1 matching 8 bases. There are 15 residues in the CDR3. CDR1 and CDR2 from the germline V gene are MNHEY and SVGAGI. After removal of 6 bases from V and 1 base from J, the junction contained 8 bases not matched to a gene. In DNA, the CDR3 is TGTGCCAGCAGGGGCAGGGGGCGGTGGTCCTACGAGCAGTACTTC. Translation: CASRGRGRWSYEQYF.

The V and J genes are TRBV6-5 and TRBJ2-1; 7 bases are shared with TRBD1. V dropped 0 bases and J dropped 13; count of bases not matched to a gene: 9. Germline CDR1 is MNHEY and CDR2 is SVGAGI. The CDR3 runs 14 residues. The CDR3 protein is CASSYSIFGTVQFF. Written as DNA, the CDR3 is TGTGCCAGCAGTTACTCGATCTTCGGGACAGTACAGTTCTTC.

The chain has TRBV7-9 and TRBJ1-4; D remains ambiguous. This CDR3 is built from 17 residues. CDR1 is SEHNR, CDR2 FQNEAQ, per germline (reference sequence). V gave up 4 bases and J gave up 7 bases, with 22 bases separating them. CDR3 protein: CASSSESPQRGLEKLFF. Written as DNA, the CDR3 is TGTGCCAGCAGCTCAGAGAGCCCACAGCGGGGTCTTGAAAAACTGTTTTTT.

This chain connects TRBV3-1 (or the pseudogene TRBV3-2) to TRBJ2-1, with TRBD2 as a possible D gene (5 bases). The V and J ends lost 0 bases and 2 bases respectively, with 20 bases between them. CDR3 size: 19 residues. Germline V lookup: CDR1 LGHDT, CDR2 YNNKEL (reference sequence). The CDR3 DNA sequence: TGTGCCAGCAGCCAAGATTACTTATTCGGCGGGCGCGCCTACAATGAGCAGTTCTTC. As protein: CASSQDYLFGGRAYNEQFF.

The chain is built from TRBV27 and TRBJ2-7; possible D gene TRBD1, 5 bases. This CDR3 has 14 amino acids. Germline CDR1 MNHEY, CDR2 SMNVEV (reference sequence). The V end lost 3 bases, the J end lost 4 bases, and 13 bases lay between the germline ends. As DNA, the CDR3 is TGTGCCAGCAGTTTCCGCGGACAATCTTACGAGCAGTACTTC. As protein: CASSFRGQSYEQYF.

The rearrangement joins TRBV18 to TRBJ1-5; D not resolved. Germline-derived CDR1 and CDR2 are KGHSH and LQKENI. This CDR3 is built from 14 residues. Trimming took off 3 bases at V and 2 bases at J, with 8 bases between the two ends. CDR3 sequence: CASSPGEGNQPQHF. In DNA form, the CDR3 reads TGTGCCAGCTCACCCGGGGAGGGCAATCAGCCCCAGCATTTT. Complete variable domain (other parts from reference TRBV18 and TRBJ1-5): NAGVMQNPRHLVRRRGQEARLRCSPMKGHSHVYWYRQLPEEGLKFMVYLQKENIIDESGMPKERFSAEFPKEGPSILRIQQVVRGDSAAYFCASSPGEGNQPQHFGDGTRLSIL.